The T cell receptor (beta chain) under discussion was sequenced for a study of T cells in Graves' hyperthyroidism and ophthalmopathy. Study-level information: Peripheral blood collection took place at initial diagnosis, before any treatment.

Thyroid ultrasound, orbital computed tomography, clinical symptoms, and serum thyroxine and TRAb underpinned diagnoses. This clonotype was seen more than once but under ten times. The antigen is undetermined. Germline CDR1 reads SGHTA; CDR2 reads FQGNSA. V gave up 5 bases and J gave up 4 bases; unmatched junction bases: 5. The CDR3 totals 15 residues. Study-wide points: Model-based prediction identified ophthalmopathy a median roughly 6.1 months prior to its onset.

There were TCR beta CDR3 regions amplified from RNA transcripts. Using the HTBI primer set, a first-round RT-PCR was run on the TCR CDR3. MiXCR, run by TCRdb on the multiplex PCR reads, gives a single entry per CDR3 protein. This sample carries 500,000 to 650,000 distinct CDR3 sequences, about 14% of them seen once, and the ten largest clones take about 12%. Sequencing was done on a sample of blood. The clonotype comes from a woman aged 45 to 65 with Graves' ophthalmopathy. The chain carries TRBV7-2 and TRBJ1-2, with TRBD1 matching over 12 bases. The CDR3 sequence: CASSPGTGGGYGYTF. Here the CDR3 DNA reads TGTGCCAGCAGCCCCGGGACAGGGGGCGGCTATGGCTACACCTTC.